What follows are 11 T cell receptor beta chains derived from one specimen sequenced in a study of T-cell reconstitution after alpha-beta-depleted transplantation in children. Unique molecular identifiers were built into the TCRbeta library. MiXCR, run by TCRdb on the PCR reads, gives a single entry per CDR3 protein. The top ten hold under 45% of the sample, which has around 580,000 distinct CDR3 sequences, 27% seen once. This specimen consisted of PBMCs, obtained before TCRalphabeta/CD19-depleted stem cell transplant. These receptors all stem from a boy less than two years old with Wiskott-Aldrich syndrome, due to receive a stem cell transplant.

The chain uses TRBV5-1 and TRBJ1-2, with a tentative D call TRBD1 (5 bases). Germline lookup yields CDR1 SGHRS and CDR2 YFSETQ. The ends were cut back, 4 bases at V and 5 bases at J, with 15 bases in the middle. The CDR3 totals 14 residues. The CDR3 loop is CASSGPLRGYGYTF. Here the CDR3 DNA reads TGCGCCAGCAGCGGACCTCTACGGGGGTATGGCTACACCTTC.

V and J are TRBV29-1 and TRBJ2-7; D tentatively fits TRBD1 or TRBD2 (6 bases each). Germline lookup yields CDR1 SQVTM and CDR2 ANQGSEA. The CDR3 length is 12 residues. The V end was cut by 5 bases, the J end by 5 bases, with 13 bases between. CDR3 region: CSVLRGADEQYF. CDR3 bases: TGCAGCGTTCTTAGGGGGGCGGACGAGCAGTACTTC.

This clonotype was seen a few times. The rearrangement joins TRBV5-1 to TRBJ2-3; a possible D gene is TRBD2 (6 bases). Trimming removed 1 base from V and 2 bases from J, with 14 bases in between. The CDR3 sequence is 16 residues long. Per the germline V gene, CDR1 is SGHRS and CDR2 is YFSETQ. The CDR3 DNA reads as TGCGCCAGCAGCTTGCTCTTGGGCGGGAACACAGATACGCAGTATTTT. Its translation: CASSLLLGGNTDTQYF.

This rearrangement joins TRBV24-1 to TRBJ2-5, with D possibly being TRBD1 or TRBD2 (5 bases each). This CDR3 has 14 residues. Looked up from germline, CDR1 is KGHDR and CDR2 is SFDVKD. The V end was cut by 2 bases, the J end by 2 bases, with 8 bases between. CDR3 sequence reads: CATSDSGRQETQYF. The CDR3 DNA is TGTGCCACCAGTGATTCGGGACGACAAGAGACCCAGTACTTC.

This rearrangement joins TRBV21-1 to TRBJ2-7; the table names TRBD2, a call not compared with the DNA. TRBV21-1 is listed as a pseudogene. The CDR3 runs to 16 residues. The CDR3 reads CASSKGLAGGFYEQYF. The CDR3 nucleotides read TGTGCCAGCAGCAAAGGGCTAGCGGGAGGGTTCTACGAGCAGTACTTC.

The chain recombines TRBV12-3 or TRBV12-4 with TRBJ1-5; the D gene is possibly TRBD1 (5 bases). The V gene lost 1 base and the J gene lost 4 bases, with 14 bases spanning the gap. There are 16 residues in the CDR3. CDR3 DNA sequence: TGTGCCAGCAGTTTAGTCTTACAGGTCCCTAATCAGCCCCAGCATTTT. It is translated as CASSLVLQVPNQPQHF.

V and J are TRBV7-3 and TRBJ2-1; TRBD1 agrees at 11 bases. The V and J ends lost 9 bases and 5 bases, in that order; junction bases with no gene match: 3. In germline, CDR1 is SGHTA, CDR2 FQGTGA. The CDR3 totals 13 residues. The CDR3 protein is CASGTGGNNEQFF. The CDR3 nucleotides are TGTGCCAGTGGGACAGGGGGAAACAATGAGCAGTTCTTC.

This clonotype turned up a few times. This chain uses TRBV5-1 with TRBJ1-1; D gene ambiguous. Germline CDR1 is SGHRS and CDR2 is YFSETQ. V was clipped by 0 bases and J by 5 bases, with 14 bases between them. The CDR3 extends over 15 amino acids. Here the CDR3 reads CASSLDKGIRTEAFF. CDR3 in DNA: TGCGCCAGCAGCTTGGATAAAGGGATCCGAACTGAAGCTTTCTTT.

This clonotype was seen a handful of times. The genes are TRBV7-2 and TRBJ2-1; 10 bases agree with TRBD2. CDR1 and CDR2 (germline): SGHTA, FQGNSA. V trimming: 3 bases; J trimming: 5 bases; junction bases outside the gene matches: 10. This CDR3 comprises 17 residues. The CDR3 DNA sequence: TGTGCCAGCAGCTTTGTTAGCGGGAGGCCAAGAAACAATGAGCAGTTCTTC. It encodes CASSFVSGRPRNNEQFF. The whole variable domain, remainder taken from reference TRBV7-2 and TRBJ2-1, is GAGVSQSPSNKVTEKGKDVELRCDPISGHTALYWYRQSLGQGLEFLIYFQGNSAPDKSGLPSDRFSAERTGGSVSTLTIQRTQQEDSAVYLCASSFVSGRPRNNEQFFGPGTRLTVL.

This clonotype has only a few counts. The J gene is TRBJ2-1, the V gene TRBV29-1; 7 bases map to TRBD1. The germline gives CDR1 SQVTM, CDR2 ANQGSEA. The CDR3 totals 13 residues. The J segment lost 4 bases and the V segment lost 6 bases, leaving 6 bases of the junction unmatched. This CDR3 is CSVRGRYYNEQFF. CDR3 nucleotides: TGCAGCGTCAGGGGGAGATATTACAATGAGCAGTTCTTC.

The chain joins TRBV10-3 to TRBJ2-5; a weak D match, TRBD2 (5 bases). V lost 3 bases, J lost 5 bases, and 16 bases lay in between. CDR1 ENHRY and CDR2 SYGVKD come from the germline V gene. The CDR3 runs 15 residues. CDR3 coding DNA: TGTGCCATCAGTGAAGGAGGTCGAGAGTGGGAGACCCAGTACTTC. Protein sequence: CAISEGGREWETQYF.